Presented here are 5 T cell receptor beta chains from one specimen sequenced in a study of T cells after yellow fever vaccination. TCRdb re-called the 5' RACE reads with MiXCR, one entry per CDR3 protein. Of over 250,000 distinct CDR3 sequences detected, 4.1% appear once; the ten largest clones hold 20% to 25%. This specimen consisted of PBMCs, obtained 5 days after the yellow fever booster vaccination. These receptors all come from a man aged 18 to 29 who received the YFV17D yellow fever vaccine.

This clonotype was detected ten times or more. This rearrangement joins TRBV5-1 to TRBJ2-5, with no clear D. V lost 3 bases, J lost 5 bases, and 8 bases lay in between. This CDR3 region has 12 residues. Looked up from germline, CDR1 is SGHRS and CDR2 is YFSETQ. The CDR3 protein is CASSSGWETQYF. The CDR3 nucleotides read TGCGCCAGCAGCTCCGGATGGGAGACCCAGTACTTC.

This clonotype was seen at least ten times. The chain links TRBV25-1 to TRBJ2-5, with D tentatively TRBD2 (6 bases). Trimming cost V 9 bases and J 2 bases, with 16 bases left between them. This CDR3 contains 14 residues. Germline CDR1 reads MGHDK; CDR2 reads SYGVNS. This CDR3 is CARGKRLAQETQYF. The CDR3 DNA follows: TGTGCCAGAGGGAAGCGGCTAGCGCAAGAGACCCAGTACTTC.

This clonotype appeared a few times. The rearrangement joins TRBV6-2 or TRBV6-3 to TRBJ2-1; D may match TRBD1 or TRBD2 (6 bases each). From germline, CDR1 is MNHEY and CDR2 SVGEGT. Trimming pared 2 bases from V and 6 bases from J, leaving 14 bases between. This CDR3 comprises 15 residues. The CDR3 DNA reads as TGTGCCAGCAGTTACCTCCGGGGGCTAACCAATGAGCAGTTCTTC. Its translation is CASSYLRGLTNEQFF.

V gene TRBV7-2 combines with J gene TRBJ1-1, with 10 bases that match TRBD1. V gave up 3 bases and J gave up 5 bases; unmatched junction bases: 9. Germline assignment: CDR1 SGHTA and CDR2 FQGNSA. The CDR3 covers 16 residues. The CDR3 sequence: CASSLVGTGVGTEAFF. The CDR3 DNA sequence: TGTGCCAGCAGCTTGGTCGGGACAGGGGTTGGGACTGAAGCTTTCTTT.

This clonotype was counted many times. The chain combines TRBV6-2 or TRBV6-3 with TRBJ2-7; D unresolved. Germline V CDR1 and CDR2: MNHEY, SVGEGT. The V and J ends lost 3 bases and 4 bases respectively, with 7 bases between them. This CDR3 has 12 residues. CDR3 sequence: CASSYSEYEQYV. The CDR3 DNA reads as TGTGCCAGCAGTTATTCGGAATACGAGCAGTACGTC.